This T cell receptor beta chain emerged from a study of cytomegalovirus exposure and HLA in healthy donors. The ends lost 3 bases at V and 1 base at J; junction bases unmatched: 2. The CDR3 has 17 residues. Germline loops: CDR1 MDHEN, CDR2 SYDVKM. Researchers ran the PCR with 60 Vbeta and 13 Jbeta primers. This table comes from immunoSEQ multiplex PCR, and its TCRdb copy is limited to in-frame clones, with some not included. The sample includes about 200,000 clones, approximately 86% of them seen just once. The sample was PBMCs. The chain joins TRBV28 to TRBJ2-2; 13 bases map to TRBD2. This TCR derives from a woman in her twenties or thirties in good health and CMV-seronegative. The CDR3 spells CASSFRTSGGNTGELFF. The CDR3 nucleotides read TGTGCCAGCAGTTTCCGGACTAGCGGGGGGAACACCGGGGAGCTGTTTTTT.